This T cell receptor (beta chain) appears in the sequencing data of a study of T-cell memory formation after mild COVID-19. About the research overall: TCR clusters mostly belonged to single donors.

Study-wide results and caveats: Chiefly within CM and EM were the contracting CD4+ clones; CD8+ ones were within EMRA. Pre-infection memory harbored some responding clones, suggesting cross-reactive memory joined. Clones contracting over day 15 to 85 were CD4/CD8 balanced, with later expanders leaning CD4+.

A single record per CDR3 protein comes from TCRdb applying MiXCR to the 5' RACE reads. The table lists 300,000 to 350,000 distinct CDR3 sequences, roughly a fifth of them singletons, with 20% to 25% in the top ten. This CDR3 contains 14 residues. V shed 1 base, J shed 6 bases, and the junction held 4 bases outside the gene matches. Germline lookup yields CDR1 SGHRS and CDR2 YFSETQ. This clonotype came up many times. What it recognizes is unknown. The receptor comes from a man between 18 and 35 years old who had mild COVID-19 (a few samples of this study predate the infection). Cell type and time point are not known. The specimen sequenced was PBMCs or a T cell subset sorted from them (not recorded which). V usage is TRBV5-1 and J usage is TRBJ2-3; 8 nucleotides agree with TRBD1. The DNA for the CDR3 is TGCGCCAGCAGCTTGAGGACAGGGTCGGATACGCAGTATTTT. Protein sequence: CASSLRTGSDTQYF.